The text below deals with one T cell receptor beta chain. The target antigen is unknown. TCRdb re-analysed the 5' RACE reads in MiXCR, keeping a single row per CDR3 protein. Altogether roughly 490,000 distinct CDR3 sequences are present, roughly an eighth being singletons, with the ten largest covering more than 0.8%. The data belong to a study of identical twins. Study-level points and caveats: Researchers caution that invariant MAIT and iNKT cells could partly confound zero-insertion analyses.

V shed 4 bases and J shed 4 bases, with 14 bases lying between them. Germline V gene data show CDR1 as SGHRS and CDR2 as YFSETQ. This CDR3 comprises 14 residues. This sample was also put to use in a study of yellow fever vaccine responses in identical twins.

The chain recombines TRBV5-1 with TRBJ2-5; no definite D call. The sequence derives from a woman aged 18 to 35 in good health. The sample was CD4+ T cells sorted from blood. The CDR3 spells CASSPRGAGETQYF. The DNA of the CDR3 is TGCGCCAGCAGCCCTAGAGGAGCTGGAGAGACCCAGTACTTC.